This T cell receptor beta chain came from a study of OX40 agonist ivuxolimab in advanced cancers. Anyone with autoimmune disease history or systemic immunosuppression was excluded. This CDR3 is 15 amino acids long. Trimming took 6 bases from V and 10 from J, leaving 24 bases between them. Germline V gene lookup returns CDR1 KGHSH and CDR2 LQKENI. Produced via immunoSEQ multiplex PCR; TCRdb's table is partial and in-frame only. The profile shows tens of thousands of clones, about 90% of them singletons. The chain couples TRBV18 to TRBJ1-1; TRBD1 might be the D (5 bases). The sequenced sample was CD4+ or CD8+ T cells sorted from blood, obtained in a trial of the OX40 agonist ivuxolimab. The sequence derives from an adult with an advanced solid tumor such as melanoma, head and neck, liver or kidney cancer. CDR3 in DNA: TGTGCCAGCTCCGGGGGGGACTCCGGAACGAGTCCAGCTTTCTTT. It codes for CASSGGDSGTSPAFF.